These T cell receptor beta chains were read from a single sample in a study of shared T cell receptors in the human thymus. Sequencing was performed with immunoSEQ multiplex PCR; in TCRdb, only in-frame clones are kept and a portion is missing. The top ten clones hold roughly 0.0097% of a sample with about 660,000 clones, 88% of them seen once. A further study also used this sample, focusing on human thymus T cells.

The sequencing sample was made of thymocytes. These receptor sequences come from a boy younger than two with a congenital heart defect. Both conserved end residues are part of each CDR3. A D gene is named only where the DNA matches it firmly. Expanded clones are given a class, and other clones once, few, many or no size at all.

d_gene: TRBD2
v_gene: TRBV7-2
j_gene: TRBJ2-3
len: 19
abundance: .
CDR3nt: TGTGCCAGCAGCGTTCAAGACGAGATTAGCGGGTCTAGCACAGATACGCAGTATTTT
CDR3aa: CASSVQDEISGSSTDTQYF

d_gene: TRBD2
v_gene: TRBV27
j_gene: TRBJ2-7
len: 14
abundance: .
CDR3nt: TGTGCCAGCATCCCCCTAGCGGCTACCTACGAGCAGTACTTC
CDR3aa: CASIPLAATYEQYF

d_gene: TRBD2
v_gene: TRBV13
j_gene: TRBJ2-3
len: 14
abundance: .
CDR3nt: TGTGCCAGCAGCGGGGGGGAAGTCACAGATACGCAGTATTTT
CDR3aa: CASSGGEVTDTQYF

d_gene: TRBD2
v_gene: TRBV15
j_gene: TRBJ2-1
len: 21
abundance: .
CDR3nt: TGTGCCACCAGCAGAGATTTAGGAGCGGGAGTAGTCCTGAGCTCCTACAATGAGCAGTTCTTC
CDR3aa: CATSRDLGAGVVLSSYNEQFF

d_gene: TRBD2
v_gene: TRBV4-2
j_gene: TRBJ2-3
len: 18
abundance: .
CDR3nt: TGTGCCAGCAGCCACCAGAAACCGACTAGCGGAAGCACAGATACGCAGTATTTT
CDR3aa: CASSHQKPTSGSTDTQYF

d_gene: TRBD1
v_gene: TRBV13
j_gene: TRBJ2-2
len: 12
abundance: .
CDR3nt: TGTGCCAGCAGCTTAGTGGGGACAGCGCTGTTTTTT
CDR3aa: CASSLVGTALFF

d_gene: TRBD1
v_gene: TRBV27
j_gene: TRBJ2-5
len: 17
abundance: .
CDR3nt: TGTGCCAGCAGTCCCATCAAAATAACCGACAGGGTAGAGACCCAGTACTTC
CDR3aa: CASSPIKITDRVETQYF

d_gene: TRBD1
v_gene: TRBV5-5
j_gene: TRBJ1-3
len: 15
abundance: .
CDR3nt: TGTGCCAGCAGCTCCGGACAGGTAGTCTTAAACACCATATATTTT
CDR3aa: CASSSGQVVLNTIYF

d_gene: .
v_gene: TRBV7-9
j_gene: TRBJ2-7
len: 15
abundance: .
CDR3nt: TGTGCCAGCAGCCCCCGGCAGCGAGGATTGGGCGAGCAGTACTTC
CDR3aa: CASSPRQRGLGEQYF

d_gene: TRBD1
v_gene: TRBV2
j_gene: TRBJ2-7
len: 16
abundance: .
CDR3nt: TGTGCCAGCAGTTTCCGGACAGGACGTTTGAGGGGGGAGCAGTACTTC
CDR3aa: CASSFRTGRLRGEQYF

d_gene: .
v_gene: TRBV7-8
j_gene: TRBJ2-1
len: 14
abundance: .
CDR3nt: TGTGCCAGCAGCTTCACTAGAGTGGGGAATGAGCAGTTCTTC
CDR3aa: CASSFTRVGNEQFF

d_gene: TRBD2
v_gene: TRBV25-1
j_gene: TRBJ2-1
len: 17
abundance: .
CDR3nt: TGTGCCAGCAGCGGGCTTCCGGGACTAGCGGGAGGTAGTGAGCAGTTCTTC
CDR3aa: CASSGLPGLAGGSEQFF

d_gene: .
v_gene: TRBV6-5
j_gene: TRBJ2-5
len: 15
abundance: .
CDR3nt: TGTGCCAGCAGTGGGGGACATCCGATCAAAGAGACCCAGTACTTC
CDR3aa: CASSGGHPIKETQYF

d_gene: .
v_gene: TRBV28
j_gene: TRBJ2-4
len: 19
abundance: .
CDR3nt: TGTGCCAGCAGTTCCCGGACAGCCGACGGACGTCGTAGCAAAAACATTCAGTACTTC
CDR3aa: CASSSRTADGRRSKNIQYF

d_gene: .
v_gene: TRBV5-6
j_gene: TRBJ2-5
len: 14
abundance: once
CDR3nt: TGTGCCAGCAGCCTTACAGGGCCCCAAGAGACCCAGTACTTC
CDR3aa: CASSLTGPQETQYF

d_gene: TRBD1
v_gene: TRBV18
j_gene: TRBJ2-1
len: 17
abundance: .
CDR3nt: TGTGCCAGCTCACCACGGACAGGGAAGGGAACCTACAATGAGCAGTTCTTC
CDR3aa: CASSPRTGKGTYNEQFF

d_gene: TRBD1
v_gene: TRBV7-9
j_gene: TRBJ2-1
len: 17
abundance: .
CDR3nt: TGTGCCAGCAGCCGCGGACAGGGGAATTATTCCTACAATGAGCAGTTCTTC
CDR3aa: CASSRGQGNYSYNEQFF

d_gene: TRBD2
v_gene: TRBV13
j_gene: TRBJ2-1
len: 20
abundance: few
CDR3nt: TGTGCCAGCAGCTCCCGTGGGGGGCAGGCGGGAGGGCCCCGGGACAATGAGCAGTTCTTC
CDR3aa: CASSSRGGQAGGPRDNEQFF

d_gene: .
v_gene: TRBV7-2
j_gene: TRBJ2-5
len: 14
abundance: once
CDR3nt: TGTGCCAGCACCACGGCTAGCCAACAAGAGACCCAGTACTTC
CDR3aa: CASTTASQQETQYF

d_gene: .
v_gene: TRBV7-9
j_gene: TRBJ2-3
len: 15
abundance: .
CDR3nt: TGTGCCAGCAGCTCCCCAGCGGGACACACAGATACGCAGTATTTT
CDR3aa: CASSSPAGHTDTQYF

d_gene: TRBD2
v_gene: TRBV28
j_gene: TRBJ2-3
len: 17
abundance: .
CDR3nt: TGTGCCAGCAGTTTGGGCGGAGCGGGAGTTGGCACAGATACGCAGTATTTT
CDR3aa: CASSLGGAGVGTDTQYF

d_gene: TRBD2
v_gene: TRBV11-3
j_gene: TRBJ2-7
len: 16
abundance: .
CDR3nt: TGTGCCAGCAGCCCTCCGCCGGGACTAGCGGGAGACGAGCAGTACTTC
CDR3aa: CASSPPPGLAGDEQYF

d_gene: TRBD1
v_gene: TRBV14
j_gene: TRBJ2-7
len: 15
abundance: .
CDR3nt: TGTGCCAGCAGCCGTCTTAGGGACAGCTCCTACGAGCAGTACTTC
CDR3aa: CASSRLRDSSYEQYF

d_gene: .
v_gene: TRBV28
j_gene: TRBJ1-5
len: 13
abundance: .
CDR3nt: TGTGCCAGCAGCCGGGTTAGCAATCAGCCCCAGCATTTT
CDR3aa: CASSRVSNQPQHF

d_gene: TRBD1
v_gene: TRBV7-8
j_gene: TRBJ2-5
len: 16
abundance: .
CDR3nt: TGTGCCAGCAGCTTGGGCCGGGACAGGGACCAAGAGACCCAGTACTTC
CDR3aa: CASSLGRDRDQETQYF

d_gene: TRBD2
v_gene: TRBV30
j_gene: TRBJ2-3
len: 19
abundance: .
CDR3nt: TGTGCCTGGAGTGTAAGTGGGACTAGCGGCCAACTCAGCACAGATACGCAGTATTTT
CDR3aa: CAWSVSGTSGQLSTDTQYF

d_gene: TRBD1
v_gene: TRBV19
j_gene: TRBJ2-7
len: 15
abundance: few
CDR3nt: TGTGCCAGTAGTTTCAAGGGACAGGGGCCGTACGAGCAGTACTTC
CDR3aa: CASSFKGQGPYEQYF

d_gene: .
v_gene: TRBV25-1
j_gene: TRBJ2-7
len: 13
abundance: .
CDR3nt: TGTGCCAGCAGTGACGATACCGCGGACGAGCAGTACTTC
CDR3aa: CASSDDTADEQYF

d_gene: TRBD2
v_gene: TRBV10-1
j_gene: TRBJ2-7
len: 20
abundance: .
CDR3nt: TGCGCCAGCAGTGACATTCCTTTGACCGGTCTAGCGGGAGAATCCTACGAGCAGTACTTC
CDR3aa: CASSDIPLTGLAGESYEQYF

d_gene: TRBD2
v_gene: TRBV7-2
j_gene: TRBJ2-1
len: 16
abundance: .
CDR3nt: TGTGCCAGCAGTGAGCGTAGCGGGGCCTCCTACAATGAGCAGTTCTTC
CDR3aa: CASSERSGASYNEQFF

d_gene: TRBD1
v_gene: TRBV19
j_gene: TRBJ2-7
len: 16
abundance: .
CDR3nt: TGTGCCAGAACTGCCGGGACAGGGAGGGTTTACTACGAGCAGTACTTC
CDR3aa: CARTAGTGRVYYEQYF

d_gene: TRBD1
v_gene: TRBV10-3
j_gene: TRBJ2-7
len: 14
abundance: .
CDR3nt: TGTGCCATCACCGGGGACAGGGGAGGATACGAGCAGTACTTC
CDR3aa: CAITGDRGGYEQYF

d_gene: TRBD1
v_gene: TRBV16
j_gene: TRBJ2-7
len: 13
abundance: .
CDR3nt: TGTGCCAGCAGCCAACAGACAGGGAACGAGCAGTACTTC
CDR3aa: CASSQQTGNEQYF

d_gene: TRBD1
v_gene: TRBV6-1
j_gene: TRBJ2-6
len: 19
abundance: .
CDR3nt: TGTGCCAGCAGTGAAGGGACAGGGTTCCCCTACTCTGGGGCCAACGTCCTGACTTTC
CDR3aa: CASSEGTGFPYSGANVLTF

d_gene: TRBD2
v_gene: TRBV6-6
j_gene: TRBJ2-5
len: 15
abundance: .
CDR3nt: TGTGCCAGCAGTGACCGACTAGCGGGGCAAGAGACCCAGTACTTC
CDR3aa: CASSDRLAGQETQYF

d_gene: TRBD2
v_gene: TRBV4-3
j_gene: TRBJ2-2
len: 17
abundance: .
CDR3nt: TGCGCCAGCAGCCAAGGGTTGGGGCGGGAGGACACCGGGGAGCTGTTTTTT
CDR3aa: CASSQGLGREDTGELFF

d_gene: .
v_gene: TRBV11-2
j_gene: TRBJ2-3
len: 19
abundance: .
CDR3nt: TGTGCCAGCAGCTTACTTTCCCATGTAGCGGACCAGGACACAGATACGCAGTATTTT
CDR3aa: CASSLLSHVADQDTDTQYF

d_gene: TRBD1
v_gene: TRBV7-8
j_gene: TRBJ2-7
len: 15
abundance: .
CDR3nt: TGTGCCAGCAGCCCACCGGGACAGACCCCCCACGAGCAGTACTTC
CDR3aa: CASSPPGQTPHEQYF

d_gene: .
v_gene: TRBV13
j_gene: TRBJ2-3
len: 14
abundance: .
CDR3nt: TGTGCCAGCAGCTCGGTCAGGGGGGCAGATACGCAGTATTTT
CDR3aa: CASSSVRGADTQYF

d_gene: TRBD1
v_gene: TRBV6-6
j_gene: TRBJ1-5
len: 15
abundance: .
CDR3nt: TGTGCCAGCAGTTACGGGACAGGGAATGTACAGCCCCAGCATTTT
CDR3aa: CASSYGTGNVQPQHF

d_gene: .
v_gene: TRBV4-3
j_gene: TRBJ1-5
len: 14
abundance: .
CDR3nt: TGCGCCAGCAGCCACCGCGCGGGTCATCAGCCCCAGCATTTT
CDR3aa: CASSHRAGHQPQHF

d_gene: .
v_gene: TRBV4-3
j_gene: TRBJ2-1
len: 14
abundance: once
CDR3nt: TGCGCCAGCAGCCAAGGTGATCGGGGCAATGAGCAGTTCTTC
CDR3aa: CASSQGDRGNEQFF

d_gene: .
v_gene: TRBV5-1
j_gene: TRBJ1-2
len: 17
abundance: .
CDR3nt: TGCGCCAGCAGCCGCTTGGGGCAGCGCCCTTCTAACTATGGCTACACCTTC
CDR3aa: CASSRLGQRPSNYGYTF

d_gene: TRBD2
v_gene: TRBV4-1
j_gene: TRBJ2-4
len: 16
abundance: .
CDR3nt: TGCGCCAGCAGCCAAGGTTCTAGCGGGAGGATGGACATTCAGTACTTC
CDR3aa: CASSQGSSGRMDIQYF

d_gene: TRBD1
v_gene: TRBV12-5
j_gene: TRBJ2-7
len: 17
abundance: few
CDR3nt: TGTGCTAGTGGTGGGCCCCCGACAGGGAAATCTTACTACGAGCAGTACTTC
CDR3aa: CASGGPPTGKSYYEQYF

d_gene: .
v_gene: TRBV11-3
j_gene: TRBJ2-3
len: 14
abundance: .
CDR3nt: TGTGCCAGCAGCTTGTGGGGGGACACAGATACGCAGTATTTT
CDR3aa: CASSLWGDTDTQYF